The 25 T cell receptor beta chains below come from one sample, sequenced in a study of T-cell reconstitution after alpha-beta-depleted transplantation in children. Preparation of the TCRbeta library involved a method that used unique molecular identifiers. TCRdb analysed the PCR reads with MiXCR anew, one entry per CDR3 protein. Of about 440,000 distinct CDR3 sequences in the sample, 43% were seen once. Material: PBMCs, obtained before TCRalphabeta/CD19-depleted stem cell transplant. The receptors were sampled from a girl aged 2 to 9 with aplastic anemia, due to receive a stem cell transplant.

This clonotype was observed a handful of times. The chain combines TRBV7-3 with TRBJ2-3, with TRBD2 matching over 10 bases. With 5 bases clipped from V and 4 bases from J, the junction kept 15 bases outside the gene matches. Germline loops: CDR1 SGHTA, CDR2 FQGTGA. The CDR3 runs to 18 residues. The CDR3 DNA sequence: TGTGCCAGCAGCCGATCTGAGTCAGCGGGAGGGCCGGCAGATACGCAGTATTTT. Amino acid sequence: CASSRSESAGGPADTQYF.

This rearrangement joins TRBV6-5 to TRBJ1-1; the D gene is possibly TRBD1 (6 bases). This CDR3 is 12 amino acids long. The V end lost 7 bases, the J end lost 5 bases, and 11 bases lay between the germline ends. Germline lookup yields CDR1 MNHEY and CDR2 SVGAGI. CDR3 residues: CASTADRTEAFF. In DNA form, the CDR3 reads TGTGCCAGCACCGCCGACAGGACTGAAGCTTTCTTT.

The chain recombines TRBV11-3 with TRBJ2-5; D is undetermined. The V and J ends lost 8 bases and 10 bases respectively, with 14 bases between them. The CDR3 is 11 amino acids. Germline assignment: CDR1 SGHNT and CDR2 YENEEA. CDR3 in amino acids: CASEPPVDQYF. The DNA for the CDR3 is TGTGCCAGCGAACCACCAGTGGACCAGTACTTC.

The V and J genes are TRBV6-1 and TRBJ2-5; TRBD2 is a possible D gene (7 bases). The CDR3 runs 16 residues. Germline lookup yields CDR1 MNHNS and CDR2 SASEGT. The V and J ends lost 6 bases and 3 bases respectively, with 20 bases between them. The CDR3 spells CASRLDRPGTKETQYF. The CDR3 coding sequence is TGTGCCAGCAGGCTCGACAGGCCGGGGACTAAAGAGACCCAGTACTTC.

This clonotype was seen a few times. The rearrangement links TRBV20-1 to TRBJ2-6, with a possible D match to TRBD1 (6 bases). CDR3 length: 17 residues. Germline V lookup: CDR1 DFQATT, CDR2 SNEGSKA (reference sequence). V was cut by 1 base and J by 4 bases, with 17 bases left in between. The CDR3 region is CSARAGQPLPGANVLTF. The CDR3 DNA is TGCAGTGCTAGAGCAGGACAGCCTTTACCGGGGGCCAACGTCCTGACTTTC.

The CDR3 DNA reads as TGCAGTGCTAGAGCAGCGGGAAGCTCCTACGAGCAGTACTTC. Amino acid sequence: CSARAAGSSYEQYF. J is TRBJ2-7 and V is TRBV20-1; 7 bases are shared with TRBD2. V lost 1 base, J lost 0 bases, and 3 bases stayed unmatched. CDR1 is DFQATT and CDR2 is SNEGSKA in the germline V gene (reference sequence). The CDR3 contains 14 residues.

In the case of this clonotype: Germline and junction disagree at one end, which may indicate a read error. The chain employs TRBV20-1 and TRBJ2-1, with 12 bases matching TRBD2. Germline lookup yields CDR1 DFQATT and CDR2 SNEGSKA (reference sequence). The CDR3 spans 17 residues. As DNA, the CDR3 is TGCTGTGCTAGAGATCCGACTAGCGGGAGTATGTACAATGAGCAGTTCTTC. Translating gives CCARDPTSGSMYNEQFF.

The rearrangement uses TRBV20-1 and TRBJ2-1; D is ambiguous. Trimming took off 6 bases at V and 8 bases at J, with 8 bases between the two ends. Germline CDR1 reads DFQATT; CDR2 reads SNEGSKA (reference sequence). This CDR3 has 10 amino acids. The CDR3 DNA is TGCAGTGCGGCCGGACATGAGCAGTTCTTC. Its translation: CSAAGHEQFF.

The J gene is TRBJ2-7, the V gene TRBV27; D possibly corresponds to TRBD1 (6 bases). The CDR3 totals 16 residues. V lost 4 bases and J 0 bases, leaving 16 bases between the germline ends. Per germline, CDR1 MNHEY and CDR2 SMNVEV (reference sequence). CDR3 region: CASSSHRASISYEQYF. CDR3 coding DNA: TGTGCCAGCAGTTCACACAGGGCCTCGATCTCCTACGAGCAGTACTTC.

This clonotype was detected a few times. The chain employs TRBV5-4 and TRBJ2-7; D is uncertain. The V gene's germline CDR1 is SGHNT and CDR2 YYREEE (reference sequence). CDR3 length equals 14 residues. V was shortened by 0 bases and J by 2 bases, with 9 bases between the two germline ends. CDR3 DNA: TGTGCCAGCAGCTTGGGACCGGCCACCTACGAGCAGTACTTC. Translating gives CASSLGPATYEQYF. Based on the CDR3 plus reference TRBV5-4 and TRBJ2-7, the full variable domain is ETGVTQSPTHLIKTRGQQVTLRCSSQSGHNTVSWYQQALGQGPQFIFQYYREEENGRGNFPPRFSGLQFPNYSSELNVNALELDDSALYLCASSLGPATYEQYFGPGTRLTVT.

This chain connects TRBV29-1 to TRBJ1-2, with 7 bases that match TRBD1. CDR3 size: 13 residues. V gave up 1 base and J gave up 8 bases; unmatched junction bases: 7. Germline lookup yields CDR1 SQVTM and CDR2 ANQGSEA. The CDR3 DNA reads TGCAGCGTTGAAGGAGAGGGGGCGGGAGGCTACACCTTC. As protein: CSVEGEGAGGYTF.

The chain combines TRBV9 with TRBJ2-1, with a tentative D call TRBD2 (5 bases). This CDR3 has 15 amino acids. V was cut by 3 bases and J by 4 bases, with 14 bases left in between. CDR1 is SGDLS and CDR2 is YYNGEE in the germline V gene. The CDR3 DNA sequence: TGTGCCAGCAGCGGCCGAGCAGGCGGGTACAATGAGCAGTTCTTC. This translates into CASSGRAGGYNEQFF.

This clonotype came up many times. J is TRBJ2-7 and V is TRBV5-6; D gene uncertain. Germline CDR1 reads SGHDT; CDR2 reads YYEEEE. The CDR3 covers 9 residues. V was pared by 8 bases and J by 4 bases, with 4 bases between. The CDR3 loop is CASLYEQYF. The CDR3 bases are TGTGCCAGTTTATACGAGCAGTACTTC.

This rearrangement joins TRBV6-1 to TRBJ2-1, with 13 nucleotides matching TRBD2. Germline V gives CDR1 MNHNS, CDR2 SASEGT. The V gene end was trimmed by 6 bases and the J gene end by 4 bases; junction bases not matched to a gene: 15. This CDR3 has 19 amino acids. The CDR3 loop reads CASRALGLAGPSGYNEQFF. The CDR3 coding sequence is TGTGCCAGCAGGGCCCTGGGACTAGCGGGGCCCTCGGGGTACAATGAGCAGTTCTTC.

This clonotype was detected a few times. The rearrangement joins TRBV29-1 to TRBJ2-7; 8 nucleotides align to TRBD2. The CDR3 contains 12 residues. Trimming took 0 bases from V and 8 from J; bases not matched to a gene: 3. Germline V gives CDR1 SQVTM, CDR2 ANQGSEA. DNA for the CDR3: TGCAGCGTTGAAGATCGGGGGGGCCAGCAGTACTTC. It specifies CSVEDRGGQQYF.

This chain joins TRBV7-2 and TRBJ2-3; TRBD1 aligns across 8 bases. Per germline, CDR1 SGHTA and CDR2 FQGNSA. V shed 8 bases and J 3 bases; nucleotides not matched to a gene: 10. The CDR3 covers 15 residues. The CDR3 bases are TGTGCCAGCTGCCCAGGACAGGGCTCGACAGATACGCAGTATTTT. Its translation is CASCPGQGSTDTQYF.

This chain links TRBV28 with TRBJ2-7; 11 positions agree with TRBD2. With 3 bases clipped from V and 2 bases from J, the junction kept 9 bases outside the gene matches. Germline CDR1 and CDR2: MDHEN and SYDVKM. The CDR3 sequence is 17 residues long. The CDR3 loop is CASSFDGSGRVPYEQYF. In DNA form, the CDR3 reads TGTGCCAGCAGTTTCGATGGTAGCGGGAGGGTACCCTACGAGCAGTACTTC.

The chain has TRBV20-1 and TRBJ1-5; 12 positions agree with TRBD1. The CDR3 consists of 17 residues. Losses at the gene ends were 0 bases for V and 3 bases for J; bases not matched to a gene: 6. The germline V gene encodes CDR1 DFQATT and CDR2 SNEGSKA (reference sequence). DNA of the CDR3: TGCAGTGCTAGAGAGGGACAGGGGGCTTACCCCAATCAGCCCCAGCATTTT. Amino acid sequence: CSAREGQGAYPNQPQHF.

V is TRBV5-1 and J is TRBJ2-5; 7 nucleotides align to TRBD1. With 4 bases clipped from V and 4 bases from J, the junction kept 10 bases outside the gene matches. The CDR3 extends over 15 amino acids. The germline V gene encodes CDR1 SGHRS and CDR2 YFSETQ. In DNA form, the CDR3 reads TGCGCCAGCAGCACCACGGGACAGCCGTTAGAGACCCAGTACTTC. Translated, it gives CASSTTGQPLETQYF.

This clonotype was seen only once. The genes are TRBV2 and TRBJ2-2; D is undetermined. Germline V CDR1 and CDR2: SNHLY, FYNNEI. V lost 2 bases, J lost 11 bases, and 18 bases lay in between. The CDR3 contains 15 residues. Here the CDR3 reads CASSESSSGTCELFF. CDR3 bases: TGTGCCAGCAGTGAATCCTCGTCGGGTACCTGTGAGCTGTTTTTT.

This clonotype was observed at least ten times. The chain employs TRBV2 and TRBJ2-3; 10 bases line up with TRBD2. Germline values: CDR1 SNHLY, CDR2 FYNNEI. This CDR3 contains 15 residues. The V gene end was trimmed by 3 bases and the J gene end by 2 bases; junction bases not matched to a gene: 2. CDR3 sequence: CASSDLAGATDTQYF. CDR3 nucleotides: TGTGCCAGCAGTGATCTAGCGGGGGCCACAGATACGCAGTATTTT.

In DNA form, the CDR3 reads TGTGCCATCAGTGGGCGCGGAAACACTGAAGCTTTCTTT. This sequence encodes CAISGRGNTEAFF. The chain has TRBV10-3 and TRBJ1-1; D is ambiguous. Between the trimmed V and J ends, which lost 4 bases and 2 bases, there was a span of 8 bases. CDR1 is ENHRY and CDR2 is SYGVKD in the germline V gene. This CDR3 is 13 amino acids long.

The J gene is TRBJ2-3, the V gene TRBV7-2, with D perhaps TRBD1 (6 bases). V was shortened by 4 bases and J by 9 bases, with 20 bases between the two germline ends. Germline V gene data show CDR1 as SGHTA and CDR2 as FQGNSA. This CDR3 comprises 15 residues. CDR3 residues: CASSSFTAPTGTQYF. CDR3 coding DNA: TGTGCCAGCAGCTCCTTTACTGCCCCCACAGGGACGCAGTATTTT. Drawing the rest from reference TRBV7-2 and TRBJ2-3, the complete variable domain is GAGVSQSPSNKVTEKGKDVELRCDPISGHTALYWYRQSLGQGLEFLIYFQGNSAPDKSGLPSDRFSAERTGGSVSTLTIQRTQQEDSAVYLCASSSFTAPTGTQYFGPGTRLTVL.

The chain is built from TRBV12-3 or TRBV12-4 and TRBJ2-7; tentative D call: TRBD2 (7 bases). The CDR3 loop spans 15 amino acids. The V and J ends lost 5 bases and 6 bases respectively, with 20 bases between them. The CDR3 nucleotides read TGTGCCAGCAGTCCCCCGGGGGGCCTCGTTGGCGAGCAGTACTTC. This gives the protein CASSPPGGLVGEQYF.

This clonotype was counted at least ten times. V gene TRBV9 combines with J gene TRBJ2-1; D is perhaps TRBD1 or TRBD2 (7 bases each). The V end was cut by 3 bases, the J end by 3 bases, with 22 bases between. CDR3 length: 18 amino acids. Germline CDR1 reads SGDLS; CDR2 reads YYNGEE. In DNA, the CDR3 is TGTGCCAGCAGCGACCCGGGGGAGGGACAGCAACTCTACAATGAGCAGTTCTTC. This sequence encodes CASSDPGEGQQLYNEQFF.